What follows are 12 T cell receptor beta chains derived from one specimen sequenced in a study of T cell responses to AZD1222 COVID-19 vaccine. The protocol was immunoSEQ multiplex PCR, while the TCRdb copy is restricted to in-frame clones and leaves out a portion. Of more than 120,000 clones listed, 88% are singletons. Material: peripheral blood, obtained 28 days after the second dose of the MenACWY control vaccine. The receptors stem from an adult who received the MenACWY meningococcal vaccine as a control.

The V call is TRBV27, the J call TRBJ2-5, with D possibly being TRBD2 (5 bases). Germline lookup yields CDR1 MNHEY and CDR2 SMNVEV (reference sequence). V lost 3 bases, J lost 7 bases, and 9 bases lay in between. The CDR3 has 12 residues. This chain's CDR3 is CASSFSRGTQYF. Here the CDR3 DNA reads TGTGCCAGCAGTTTCTCCCGGGGGACCCAGTACTTC.

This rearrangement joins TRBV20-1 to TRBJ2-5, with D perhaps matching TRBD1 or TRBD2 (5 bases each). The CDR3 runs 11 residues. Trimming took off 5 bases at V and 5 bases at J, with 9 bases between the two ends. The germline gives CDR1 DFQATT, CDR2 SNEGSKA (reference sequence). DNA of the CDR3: TGCAGTGCTGGGGGATGGGAGACCCAGTACTTC. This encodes CSAGGWETQYF.

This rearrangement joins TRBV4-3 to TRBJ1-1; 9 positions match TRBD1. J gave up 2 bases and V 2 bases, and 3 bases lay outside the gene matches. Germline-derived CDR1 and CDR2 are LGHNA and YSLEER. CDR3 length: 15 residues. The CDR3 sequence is CASSQLGQGNTEAFF. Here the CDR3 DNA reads TGCGCCAGCAGCCAATTGGGACAGGGTAACACTGAAGCTTTCTTT.

The CDR3 DNA sequence: TGTGCCAGCCGACGGGACAGGACCAATTCACCCCTCCACTTT. This gives the protein CASRRDRTNSPLHF. J is TRBJ1-6 and V is TRBV7-2; TRBD1 matches at 8 bases. Germline V gives CDR1 SGHTA, CDR2 FQGNSA. The CDR3 is 14 amino acids. Trimming removed 8 bases from V and 7 bases from J; junction bases left unmatched: 7.

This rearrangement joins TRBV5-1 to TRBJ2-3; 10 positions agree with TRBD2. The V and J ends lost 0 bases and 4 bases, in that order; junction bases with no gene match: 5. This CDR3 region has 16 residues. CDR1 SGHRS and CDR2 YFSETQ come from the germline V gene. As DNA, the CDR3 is TGCGCCAGCAGCTTGGGACTAGCGGGTGGCGCAGATACGCAGTATTTT. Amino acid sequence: CASSLGLAGGADTQYF.

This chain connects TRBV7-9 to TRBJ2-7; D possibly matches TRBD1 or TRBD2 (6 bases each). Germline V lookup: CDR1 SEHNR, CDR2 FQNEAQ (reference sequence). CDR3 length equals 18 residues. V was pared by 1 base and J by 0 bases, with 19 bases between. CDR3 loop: CASSLVAGYQGSSYEQYF. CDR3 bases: TGTGCCAGCAGCTTAGTGGCGGGGTATCAGGGGAGCTCCTACGAGCAGTACTTC.

The CDR3 reads CATKAGRWDGYTF. The CDR3 DNA reads TGTGCCACAAAAGCCGGCCGTTGGGATGGCTACACCTTC. The rearrangement links TRBV6-5 to TRBJ1-2, with D uncertain. V lost 10 bases, J lost 6 bases, and 18 bases lay in between. From germline, CDR1 is MNHEY and CDR2 SVGAGI. There are 13 residues in the CDR3.

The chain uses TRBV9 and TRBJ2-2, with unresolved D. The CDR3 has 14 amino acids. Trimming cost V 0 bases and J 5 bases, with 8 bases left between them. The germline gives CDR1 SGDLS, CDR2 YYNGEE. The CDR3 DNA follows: TGTGCCAGCAGCGTAGTCCCGGATACCGGGGAGCTGTTTTTT. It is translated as CASSVVPDTGELFF.

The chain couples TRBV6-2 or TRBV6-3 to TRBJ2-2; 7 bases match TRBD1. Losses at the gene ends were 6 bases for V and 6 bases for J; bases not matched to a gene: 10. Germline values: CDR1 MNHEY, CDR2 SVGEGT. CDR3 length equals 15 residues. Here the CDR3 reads CASSTGQFFAGELFF. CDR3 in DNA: TGTGCCAGCAGCACGGGACAGTTCTTCGCCGGGGAGCTGTTTTTT.

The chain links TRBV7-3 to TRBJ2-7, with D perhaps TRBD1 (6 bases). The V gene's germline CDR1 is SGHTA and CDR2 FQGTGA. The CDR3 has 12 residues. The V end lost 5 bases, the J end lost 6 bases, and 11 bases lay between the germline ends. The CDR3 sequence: CASSPDRREQYF. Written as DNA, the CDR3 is TGTGCCAGCAGCCCCGACAGGCGCGAGCAGTACTTC.

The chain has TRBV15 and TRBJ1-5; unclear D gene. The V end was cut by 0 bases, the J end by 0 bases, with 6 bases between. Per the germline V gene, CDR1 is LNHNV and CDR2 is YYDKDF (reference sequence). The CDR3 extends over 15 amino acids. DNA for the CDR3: TGTGCCACCAGCAGAGAGTGGGGTAGCAATCAGCCCCAGCATTTT. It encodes CATSREWGSNQPQHF.

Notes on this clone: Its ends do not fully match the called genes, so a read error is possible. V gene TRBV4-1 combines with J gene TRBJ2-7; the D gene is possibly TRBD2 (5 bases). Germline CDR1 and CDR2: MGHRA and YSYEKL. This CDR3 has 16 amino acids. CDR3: CASSQDPVCMWELLLF. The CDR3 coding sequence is TGCGCCAGCAGCCAAGATCCTGTGTGTATGTGGGAGCTTTTACTCTTC.